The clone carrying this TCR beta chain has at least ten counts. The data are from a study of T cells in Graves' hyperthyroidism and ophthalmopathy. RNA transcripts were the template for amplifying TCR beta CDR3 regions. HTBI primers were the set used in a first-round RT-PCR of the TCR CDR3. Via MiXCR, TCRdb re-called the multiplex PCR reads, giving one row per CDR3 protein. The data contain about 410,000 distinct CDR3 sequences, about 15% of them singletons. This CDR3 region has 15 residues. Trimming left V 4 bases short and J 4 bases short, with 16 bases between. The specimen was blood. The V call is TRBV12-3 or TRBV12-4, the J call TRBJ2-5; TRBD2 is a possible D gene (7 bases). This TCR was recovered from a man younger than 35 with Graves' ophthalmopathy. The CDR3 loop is CASSSQGGGVETQYF. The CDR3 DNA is TGTGCCAGCAGTTCCCAGGGCGGGGGCGTAGAGACCCAGTACTTC.